The sequence of this T cell receptor (beta chain) was determined in a study of cytomegalovirus exposure and HLA in healthy donors. Germline lookup yields CDR1 SNHLY and CDR2 FYNNEI. The trim removed 6 bases at V and 0 bases at J, leaving 15 bases unmatched. This CDR3 contains 21 residues. Study findings and constraints: The study carried out a later analysis of TCR beta sequences. It associated 15,000 to 20,000 of them with specific HLA alleles at a false discovery rate of 0.05.

In nominal health when sampled, donors likely had unrecorded immune exposures nonetheless. Points on this clone: Its antigen is undetermined.

Amplification used 60 Vbeta primers and 13 Jbeta primers. The repertoire was sequenced with immunoSEQ multiplex PCR; TCRdb's copy has only in-frame clones and lacks some. In the table there are approximately 100,000 clones, approximately 80% of which are singletons. This clonotype was obtained from a female donor in good health and CMV-seronegative. The rearrangement joins TRBV2 to TRBJ2-6, with TRBD2 matching 12 bases. The sequenced sample consisted of PBMCs. CDR3 protein: CASRKYQGLAGLSSGANVLTF. CDR3 in DNA: TGTGCCAGCAGAAAATACCAGGGACTAGCGGGTCTATCCTCTGGGGCCAACGTCCTGACTTTC.